These T cell receptor beta chains were read from a single sample in a study of neurological immune-mediated disorders. TCRdb recomputed calls from the 5' RACE reads with MiXCR, one row per CDR3 protein. The sample carries roughly 76,000 distinct CDR3 sequences, around 14% recorded once. Sequencing was carried out using PBMCs. These receptor sequences come from a woman aged 45-60 years in good health. Both conserved end residues are part of each CDR3. D genes are given only for firm matches. Not every row has a clone size; where given, it reads once, few, many or a size class.

abundance	j_gene	v_gene	d_gene	CDR3aa	CDR3nt
.	TRBJ1-2	TRBV5-1	.	CASRREEVVVGYTF	TGCGCCAGCAGGAGAGAAGAGGTGGTGGTTGGCTACACCTTC
many	TRBJ2-5	TRBV3-1	.	CASSPPGETQYF	TGTGCCAGCAGCCCCCCAGGAGAGACCCAGTACTTC
many	TRBJ2-3	TRBV5-1	.	CASSLELSAPQYF	TGCGCCAGCAGCTTGGAGCTGTCGGCACCTCAGTATTTT
many	TRBJ1-1	TRBV4-2	.	CASSQDSRNTEAFF	TGTGCCAGCAGCCAAGATTCGAGGAACACTGAAGCTTTCTTT
.	TRBJ2-1	TRBV27	.	CASSLSTDPYNEQFF	TGTGCCAGCAGTTTATCCACGGACCCCTACAATGAGCAGTTCTTC
many	TRBJ2-2	TRBV5-1	.	CASKGQSNTGELFF	TGCGCCAGCAAAGGACAGAGTAACACCGGGGAGCTGTTTTTT
many	TRBJ1-2	TRBV12-3/TRBV12-4	.	CASSSPDGYTF	TGTGCCAGCAGTTCGCCCGATGGCTACACCTTC
many	TRBJ2-1	TRBV7-2	TRBD1	CASSLGGTAYNEQFF	TGTGCCAGCAGCTTAGGGGGGACAGCATACAATGAGCAGTTCTTC
many	TRBJ2-7	TRBV5-1	.	CASSQDTYEQYF	TGCGCCAGCAGCCAGGACACATACGAGCAGTACTTC
many	TRBJ2-1	TRBV7-2	.	CASSLDYHNEQFF	TGTGCCAGCAGCTTGGACTATCATAATGAGCAGTTCTTC
many	TRBJ2-6	TRBV5-1	TRBD2	CASTLAVPPSGANVLTF	TGCGCCAGCACTCTAGCGGTGCCGCCCTCTGGGGCCAACGTCCTGACTTTC
many	TRBJ2-1	TRBV7-9	.	CASSLDWAGKNEQFF	TGTGCCAGCAGCTTAGACTGGGCAGGTAAAAATGAGCAGTTCTTC
many	TRBJ2-1	TRBV5-1	.	CASREAGPRMEQFF	TGCGCCAGCCGTGAGGCGGGACCGAGAATGGAACAGTTCTTC
.	TRBJ1-1	TRBV7-2	TRBD1	CASSFTGTAEAFF	TGTGCCAGCAGCTTCACCGGGACAGCCGAAGCTTTCTTT
many	TRBJ1-5	TRBV5-1	TRBD1	CASSPGGTGGQPQHF	TGCGCCAGCAGTCCGGGGGGGACAGGGGGACAGCCCCAGCATTTT
many	TRBJ2-3	TRBV5-1	TRBD2	CASKLAGVRDTQYF	TGCGCCAGTAAACTAGCGGGAGTGAGAGATACGCAGTATTTT
many	TRBJ2-3	TRBV20-1	TRBD2	CSARDRLAGGTDTQYF	TGCAGTGCTAGAGATCGATTAGCGGGGGGCACAGATACGCAGTATTTT
many	TRBJ1-6	TRBV12-3/TRBV12-4	.	CASSLGAGWAPLHF	TGTGCCAGCAGTTTGGGGGCAGGATGGGCACCCCTCCACTTT
.	TRBJ1-5	TRBV28	.	CASSLSDVRPQHF	TGTGCCAGCAGTTTATCGGACGTGAGGCCCCAGCATTTT
many	TRBJ2-1	TRBV4-2	.	CASRKEGVVHNEQFF	TGTGCCAGCAGGAAAGAGGGGGTCGTACACAATGAGCAGTTCTTC
.	TRBJ2-3	TRBV5-1	.	CASSSVQSTDTQYF	TGCGCCAGCAGCTCGGTACAGAGTACAGATACGCAGTATTTT
many	TRBJ2-1	TRBV28	.	CASSRGGDFYNEQFF	TGTGCCAGCAGTAGGGGGGGGGACTTCTACAATGAGCAGTTCTTC
many	TRBJ1-1	TRBV7-6	.	CASSQGRDTEAFF	TGTGCCAGCAGCCAGGGGAGAGACACTGAAGCTTTCTTT
many	TRBJ1-2	TRBV5-1	TRBD1	CASSLGTGDYGYTF	TGCGCCAGCAGCTTGGGGACAGGGGACTATGGCTACACCTTC
many	TRBJ2-3	TRBV5-1	.	CASSLEGRPMWDTQYF	TGCGCCAGCAGCTTGGAGGGGAGGCCCATGTGGGATACGCAGTATTTT
.	TRBJ2-3	TRBV5-1	.	CASSFYICSASSIGDTQYF	.
many	TRBJ1-2	TRBV6-5	.	CASSYGGGYGYTF	TGTGCCAGCAGTTACGGGGGAGGCTATGGCTACACCTTC
.	TRBJ1-1	TRBV7-9	.	CASSTGLIEAFF	TGTGCCAGCAGCACCGGACTGATTGAAGCTTTCTTT
many	TRBJ2-1	TRBV5-1	TRBD2	CASSFLAGGDNEQFF	TGCGCCAGCAGCTTCTTAGCGGGGGGTGACAATGAGCAGTTCTTC
few	TRBJ2-3	TRBV10-3	.	CATQGPGSTDTQYF	TGTGCCACTCAGGGGCCGGGGAGCACAGATACGCAGTATTTT
many	TRBJ1-5	TRBV5-6	.	CASSLGGGRQPQHF	TGTGCCAGCAGCTTGGGAGGTGGGCGACAGCCCCAGCATTTT
many	TRBJ2-7	TRBV5-1	TRBD1	CASSLYGTGTQEQYF	TGCGCCAGCAGCTTGTACGGGACAGGGACTCAAGAGCAGTACTTC
.	TRBJ2-1	TRBV6-1	.	CASRDIQYNEQFF	TGTGCCAGCAGAGACATACAGTACAATGAGCAGTTCTTC
few	TRBJ1-1	TRBV7-3	.	CASSLLANTEAFF	TGTGCCAGCAGCTTACTTGCCAACACTGAAGCTTTCTTT
few	TRBJ1-1	TRBV7-2	TRBD1	CASSLGNRGGDTEAFF	TGTGCCAGCAGCTTAGGAAACAGGGGAGGGGACACTGAAGCTTTCTTT
many	TRBJ2-5	TRBV29-1	.	CSVVSDRETQYF	TGCAGCGTTGTCAGCGATCGGGAAACCCAGTACTTC
few	TRBJ2-7	TRBV5-1	.	CANSSGTVGAEQYF	TGCGCCAACAGCTCCGGGACCGTCGGGGCCGAGCAGTACTTC
many	TRBJ1-3	TRBV20-1	.	CSASKGTLSGNTIYF	TGCAGTGCCAGCAAAGGGACTCTCTCTGGAAACACCATATATTTT
.	TRBJ2-1	TRBV19	TRBD1	CASSSRQGSYNEQFF	TGTGCCAGTAGTTCTCGACAGGGTTCCTACAATGAGCAGTTCTTC
many	TRBJ2-7	TRBV7-2	.	CASSFGPYEQYF	TGTGCCAGCAGCTTTGGGCCCTACGAGCAGTACTTC
many	TRBJ2-7	TRBV28	.	CASSLWGNYEQYF	TGTGCCAGCAGTTTATGGGGGAACTACGAGCAGTACTTC
many	TRBJ1-1	TRBV5-1	.	CASRVGQGYTEAFF	TGCGCCAGCAGGGTGGGGCAGGGGTACACTGAAGCTTTCTTT
many	TRBJ2-5	TRBV7-2	.	CASSPPRGASVGETQYF	TGTGCCAGCAGCCCCCCTCGCGGTGCATCGGTGGGGGAGACCCAGTACTTC
many	TRBJ2-5	TRBV7-2	TRBD1	CASSKGGARQETQYF	TGTGCCAGCAGCAAAGGGGGCGCGAGACAAGAGACCCAGTACTTC
many	TRBJ2-7	TRBV5-1	.	CASSLGGLLYEQYF	TGCGCCAGCAGCCTTGGGGGACTTCTCTACGAGCAGTACTTC
.	TRBJ2-7	TRBV3-1	.	CASSQGTPGTYVQYF	TGTGCCAGCAGCCAAGGGACCCCTGGTACCTACGTGCAGTACTTC
many	TRBJ2-2	TRBV15	.	CATSNLRTALTGELFF	TGTGCCACCAGCAACCTGAGGACAGCCCTGACCGGGGAGCTGTTTTTT
.	TRBJ1-1	TRBV28	.	CASRGKGTEAFF	TGTGCCAGCAGGGGGAAAGGGACTGAAGCTTTCTTT
many	TRBJ2-1	TRBV5-1	.	CASSFQPGSSYNEQFF	TGCGCCAGCAGCTTCCAACCCGGTAGCTCCTACAATGAGCAGTTCTTC
many	TRBJ2-1	TRBV27	.	CASRRGAQEQFF	TGTGCCAGCAGACGAGGGGCACAAGAGCAGTTCTTC
.	TRBJ1-2	TRBV20-1	TRBD1	CSARTGGDYGYTF	TGCAGTGCTAGGACAGGGGGAGACTATGGCTACACCTTC
many	TRBJ2-1	TRBV20-1	.	CSAKEDVYNEQFF	TGCAGTGCTAAGGAAGACGTCTACAATGAGCAGTTCTTC
many	TRBJ2-1	TRBV6-5	.	CASGKDGSSYNEQFF	TGTGCCAGCGGGAAAGACGGGAGCTCCTACAATGAGCAGTTCTTC
.	TRBJ1-5	TRBV18	TRBD1	CASSPGTGNIQPQHF	TGTGCCAGCTCACCAGGGACAGGGAACATTCAGCCCCAGCATTTT
many	TRBJ2-1	TRBV11-3	.	CASSLRWSSYNEQFF	TGTGCCAGCAGCCTACGTTGGAGCTCCTACAATGAGCAGTTCTTC
.	TRBJ2-7	TRBV5-1	.	CASSLAEPGGHEQYF	TGCGCCAGCAGCTTGGCCGAGCCGGGCGGCCACGAGCAGTACTTC
.	TRBJ2-1	TRBV20-1	.	CSARKYSADNEQFF	TGCAGTGCTAGGAAATATAGCGCCGACAATGAGCAGTTCTTC
many	TRBJ2-1	TRBV15	.	CATSRDRLVDNEQFF	TGTGCCACCAGCAGAGATCGACTAGTAGACAATGAGCAGTTCTTC
.	TRBJ1-1	TRBV28	.	CASSPPGTTEAFF	TGTGCCAGCAGCCCACCCGGGACCACTGAAGCTTTCTTT